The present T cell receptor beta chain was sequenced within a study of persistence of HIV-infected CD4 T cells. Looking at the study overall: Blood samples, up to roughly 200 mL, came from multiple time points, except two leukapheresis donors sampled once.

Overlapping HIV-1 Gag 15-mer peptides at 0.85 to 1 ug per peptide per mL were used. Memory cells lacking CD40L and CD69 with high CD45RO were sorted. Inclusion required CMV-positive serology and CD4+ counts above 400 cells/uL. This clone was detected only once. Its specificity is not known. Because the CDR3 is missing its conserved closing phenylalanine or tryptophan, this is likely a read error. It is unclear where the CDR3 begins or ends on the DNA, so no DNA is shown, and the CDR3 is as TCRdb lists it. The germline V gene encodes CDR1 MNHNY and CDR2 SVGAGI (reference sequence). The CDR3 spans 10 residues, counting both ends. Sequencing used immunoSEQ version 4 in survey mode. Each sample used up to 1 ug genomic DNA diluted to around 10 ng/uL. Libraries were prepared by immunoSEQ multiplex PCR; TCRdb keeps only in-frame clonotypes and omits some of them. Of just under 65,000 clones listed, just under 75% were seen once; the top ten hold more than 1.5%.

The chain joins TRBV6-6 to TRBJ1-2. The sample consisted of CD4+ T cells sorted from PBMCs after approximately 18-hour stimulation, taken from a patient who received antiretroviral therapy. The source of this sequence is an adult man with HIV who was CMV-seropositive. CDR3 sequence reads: CASSYSEQAD.